A single sample gave rise to the 23 T cell receptor beta chains below, sequenced in a study of cytomegalovirus exposure and HLA in healthy donors. This PCR relied on a set of 60 Vbeta primers and 13 Jbeta primers. Profiled with immunoSEQ multiplex PCR; TCRdb holds only in-frame clones, not every one. The sample lists approximately 160,000 clones, around 63% occurring once. The specimen was PBMCs. These receptors were obtained from a woman between 18 and 29 years old in good health and CMV-seropositive.

The chain carries TRBV6-4 and TRBJ2-1, with 9 nucleotides matching TRBD2. The trim removed 4 bases at V and 13 bases at J, leaving 14 bases unmatched. The length of the CDR3 is 15 residues. Germline V gene sequence: CDR1 MRHNA, CDR2 SNTAGT. As DNA, the CDR3 is TGTGCCAGCAGTGCCTCCCGACTAGCGGACTTGCCACAGTTCTTC. The encoded protein is CASSASRLADLPQFF.

The CDR3 here is CAWTRGNINSPLHF. The CDR3 nucleotides read TGTGCCTGGACCAGGGGTAACATTAATTCACCCCTCCACTTT. The chain joins TRBV5-4 to TRBJ1-6, with D maybe TRBD1 (6 bases). The CDR3 covers 14 residues. Germline CDR1 is SGHNT and CDR2 is YYREEE (reference sequence). V was pared by 10 bases and J by 6 bases, with 17 bases between.

This chain links TRBV6-5 with TRBJ2-6; D remains unclear. The CDR3 is 15 amino acids. The V gene lost 5 bases and the J gene lost 2 bases, with 10 bases spanning the gap. Germline lookup yields CDR1 MNHEY and CDR2 SVGAGI. The CDR3 spells CASSPDVPGANVLTF. In DNA, the CDR3 is TGTGCCAGCAGTCCAGATGTTCCTGGGGCCAACGTCCTGACTTTC.

The chain joins TRBV7-8 to TRBJ1-5; the D gene is possibly TRBD1 (6 bases). The CDR3 length is 16 residues. Germline V lookup: CDR1 SGHVS, CDR2 FQNEAQ. V was clipped by 5 bases and J by 0 bases, with 14 bases between them. Here the CDR3 reads CASSPRTVYSNQPQHF. For the CDR3, the DNA is TGTGCCAGCAGCCCCAGGACAGTGTATAGCAATCAGCCCCAGCATTTT. The full variable domain, its missing parts supplied by reference TRBV7-8 and TRBJ1-5, is GAGVSQSPRYKVAKRGQDVALRCDPISGHVSLFWYQQALGQGPEFLTYFQNEAQLDKSGLPSDRFFAERPEGSVSTLKIQRTQQEDSAVYLCASSPRTVYSNQPQHFGDGTRLSIL.

The V and J genes are TRBV9 and TRBJ2-7, with 12 nucleotides matching TRBD2. The CDR3 covers 14 residues. From germline, CDR1 is SGDLS and CDR2 YYNGEE. Trimming at V came to 3 bases and at J to 4 bases, leaving 2 bases not matched to a gene. Written as DNA, the CDR3 is TGTGCCAGCAGCGGAACTAGCGGGGGGTACGAGCAGTACTTC. It codes for CASSGTSGGYEQYF.

This chain joins TRBV11-2 and TRBJ1-6, with a possible D match to TRBD1 (5 bases). This CDR3 is 15 amino acids long. CDR1 is SGHAT and CDR2 is FQNNGV in the germline V gene. V dropped 1 base and J dropped 9 bases, with 13 bases sitting between them. The CDR3 nucleotides read TGTGCCAGCAGCTTAGCGTCACAGGCCCTTTCACCCCTCCACTTT. Amino acids: CASSLASQALSPLHF.

The chain joins TRBV2 to TRBJ2-7; maybe TRBD1 (5 bases). Trimming cost V 6 bases and J 3 bases, with 15 bases left between them. The CDR3 is 14 residues long. CDR1 and CDR2 from the germline V gene are SNHLY and FYNNEI. CDR3 DNA sequence: TGTGCCAGCAGCCGTGGTGGGGCCCTCTACGAGCAGTACTTC. This translates into CASSRGGALYEQYF.

The V gene is TRBV14, the J gene TRBJ2-4; D call uncertain. The CDR3 is 14 amino acids. The V end was cut by 0 bases, the J end by 0 bases, with 3 bases between. Germline CDR1 SGHDN, CDR2 FVKESK. CDR3 amino acids: CASSQDLAKNIQYF. For the CDR3, the DNA is TGTGCCAGCAGCCAAGACTTAGCCAAAAACATTCAGTACTTC.

This clone was observed once. The rearrangement joins TRBV6-5 to TRBJ1-1, with TRBD1 as a possible D gene (5 bases). V lost 7 bases to trimming and J lost 1 base, with 13 bases between them. CDR3 size: 14 residues. Germline loops: CDR1 MNHEY, CDR2 SVGAGI. CDR3 coding DNA: TGTGCCAGCACACCAGGAGGGGCGAACACTGAAGCTTTCTTT. Its protein is CASTPGGANTEAFF.

The chain has TRBV2 and TRBJ1-4; 11 nucleotides match TRBD1. The V gene's germline CDR1 is SNHLY and CDR2 FYNNEI. The CDR3 is 16 residues long. Trimming removed 6 bases from V and 1 base from J; junction bases left unmatched: 4. This CDR3 reads CASSRDRGITNEKLFF. CDR3 coding DNA: TGTGCCAGCAGCCGGGACAGGGGGATAACTAATGAAAAACTGTTTTTT.

This clone was observed a handful of times. Additional DNA sequences in this sample encode the identical CDR3. This chain uses TRBV10-3 with TRBJ1-3; 8 bases are a match to TRBD1. After removal of 6 bases from V and 4 bases from J, the junction contained 8 bases not matched to a gene. The CDR3 covers 15 residues. The germline CDR1 and CDR2 sequences are ENHRY and SYGVKD. CDR3 DNA sequence: TGTGCCATCAGCGAGGACAGGGCAGAGGGAAACACCATATATTTT. It encodes CAISEDRAEGNTIYF.

The DNA of the CDR3 is TGTGCCAGCAAGCTAGGACAGGCGAATTCACCCCTCCACTTT. Its protein product is CASKLGQANSPLHF. The chain combines TRBV27 with TRBJ1-6, with 7 positions matching TRBD1. The V segment lost 7 bases and the J segment 7 bases; nucleotides outside the gene matches: 7. Germline-derived CDR1 and CDR2 are MNHEY and SMNVEV (reference sequence). This CDR3 comprises 14 residues.

V gene TRBV29-1 combines with J gene TRBJ2-1; TRBD2 aligns across 10 bases. This CDR3 has 15 amino acids. V shed 3 bases and J 6 bases; nucleotides not matched to a gene: 8. Germline V lookup: CDR1 SQVTM, CDR2 ANQGSEA. In nucleotides, the CDR3 is TGCAGCGTTGATGGGCTAGCGGGGGACCTCAATGAGCAGTTCTTC. It yields the protein CSVDGLAGDLNEQFF.

The CDR3, as DNA: TGCGCCAGCAGCTTAGTAGCGGGAGGGGGCACAGATACGCAGTATTTT. Amino acids: CASSLVAGGGTDTQYF. The gene calls are TRBV5-1 and TRBJ2-3; TRBD2 agrees at 11 bases. The V gene end was trimmed by 2 bases and the J gene end by 1 base; junction bases not matched to a gene: 3. Germline assignment: CDR1 SGHRS and CDR2 YFSETQ. The CDR3 runs 16 residues.

The rearrangement joins TRBV28 to TRBJ2-3; 8 bases are shared with TRBD2. V gave up 2 bases and J gave up 4 bases; unmatched junction bases: 17. This CDR3 is 19 amino acids long. CDR1 MDHEN and CDR2 SYDVKM come from the germline V gene. The DNA of the CDR3 is TGTGCCAGCAGTTTAAATATCTGGGGACTAGTTATCGGTGCAGATACGCAGTATTTT. Translation gives CASSLNIWGLVIGADTQYF.

This clone appeared a few times. This sequence joins TRBV6-5 and TRBJ1-2; possible D gene TRBD1, 6 bases. V gave up 2 bases and J gave up 2 bases, with 6 bases separating them. Germline V gives CDR1 MNHEY, CDR2 SVGAGI. The CDR3 runs to 13 residues. The chain's CDR3 is CASSYQGNYGYTF. CDR3 DNA: TGTGCCAGCAGTTACCAGGGGAACTATGGCTACACCTTC.

The chain is built from TRBV6-5 and TRBJ2-6; tentative D call: TRBD2 (6 bases). The V and J ends lost 0 bases and 0 bases respectively, with 6 bases between them. The CDR3 is made up of 16 amino acids. Germline-derived CDR1 and CDR2 are MNHEY and SVGAGI. This CDR3 reads CASSYSGGSGANVLTF. CDR3 DNA: TGTGCCAGCAGTTACTCGGGGGGCTCTGGGGCCAACGTCCTGACTTTC.

This clone was counted once. The gene calls are TRBV7-2 and TRBJ2-7, with D hard to call. The CDR3 is 14 residues long. The V and J ends lost 5 bases and 2 bases respectively, with 13 bases between them. Germline V gene data show CDR1 as SGHTA and CDR2 as FQGNSA. The CDR3 DNA reads TGTGCCAGCAGCCCGATACGAGAGGCCTACGAGCAGTACTTC. It encodes CASSPIREAYEQYF.

J is TRBJ2-3 and V is TRBV5-1; 11 positions agree with TRBD2. CDR1 and CDR2 (germline): SGHRS, YFSETQ. The CDR3 is 16 residues long. V trimming: 4 bases; J trimming: 6 bases; junction bases outside the gene matches: 10. CDR3 residues: CASSALAGGVADTQYF. The CDR3 nucleotides are TGCGCCAGCAGCGCGCTAGCGGGAGGAGTGGCGGATACGCAGTATTTT.

This chain joins TRBV7-6 and TRBJ2-1; 10 bases line up with TRBD2. The CDR3 is made up of 19 amino acids. V gave up 2 bases and J gave up 8 bases; unmatched junction bases: 18. Germline CDR1 is SGHVS and CDR2 is FNYEAQ. The CDR3 nucleotides are TGTGCCAGCAGCTTACCAAGGGGAGGACTAGCGGAGGCTTATTATGAGCAGTTCTTC. Protein sequence: CASSLPRGGLAEAYYEQFF.

The rearrangement uses TRBV10-1 and TRBJ2-3; a weak D match, TRBD1 (6 bases). V was cut by 4 bases and J by 2 bases, with 25 bases left in between. The CDR3 has 19 amino acids. Germline CDR1 and CDR2: WNHNN and SYGVQD (reference sequence). The CDR3 region has the DNA TGCGCCAGCAGTGTATCCTTATCAAAGGGGGTGAAATACACAGATACGCAGTATTTT. It codes for CASSVSLSKGVKYTDTQYF.

This chain links TRBV10-3 with TRBJ1-1; D unresolved. The germline V gene has CDR1 ENHRY and CDR2 SYGVKD. V lost 8 bases, J lost 8 bases, and 15 bases lay in between. The CDR3 runs 12 residues. The CDR3 bases are TGTGCCATCGGCGGCGGGTACTCGGAAGCTTTCTTT. Translation: CAIGGGYSEAFF.

The chain joins TRBV2 to TRBJ1-1; the D gene is possibly TRBD1 (5 bases). V was shortened by 7 bases and J by 4 bases, with 16 bases between the two germline ends. This CDR3 is built from 14 residues. CDR1 is SNHLY and CDR2 is FYNNEI in the germline V gene. CDR3 loop: CASMLRRDVTEAFF. The CDR3 DNA reads TGTGCCAGCATGTTACGGAGGGACGTCACTGAAGCTTTCTTT.